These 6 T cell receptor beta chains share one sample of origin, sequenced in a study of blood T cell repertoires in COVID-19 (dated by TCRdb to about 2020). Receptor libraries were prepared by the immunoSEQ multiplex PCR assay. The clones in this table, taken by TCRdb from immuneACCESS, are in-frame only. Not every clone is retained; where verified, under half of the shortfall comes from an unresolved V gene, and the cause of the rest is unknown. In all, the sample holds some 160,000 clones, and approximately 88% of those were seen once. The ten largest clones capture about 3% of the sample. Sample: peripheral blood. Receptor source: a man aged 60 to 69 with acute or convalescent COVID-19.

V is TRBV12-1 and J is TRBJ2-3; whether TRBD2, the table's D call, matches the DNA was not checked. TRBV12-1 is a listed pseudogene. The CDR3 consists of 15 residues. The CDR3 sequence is CASSWRGGHTDTQYF. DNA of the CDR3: TGTGCCAGCAGCTGGCGGGGGGGCCACACAGATACGCAGTATTTT.

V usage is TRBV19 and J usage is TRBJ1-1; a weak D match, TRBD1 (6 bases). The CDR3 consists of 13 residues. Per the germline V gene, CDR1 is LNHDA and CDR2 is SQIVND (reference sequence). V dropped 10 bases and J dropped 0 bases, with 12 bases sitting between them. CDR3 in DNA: TGTGCCACTGGGAACAGGGTGAACACTGAAGCTTTCTTT. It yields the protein CATGNRVNTEAFF.

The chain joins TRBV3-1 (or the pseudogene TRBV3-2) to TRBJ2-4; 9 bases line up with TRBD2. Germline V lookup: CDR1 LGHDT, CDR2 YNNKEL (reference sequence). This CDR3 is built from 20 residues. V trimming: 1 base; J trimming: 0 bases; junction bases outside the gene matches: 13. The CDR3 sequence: CASSQVYKGLAVLAKNIQYF. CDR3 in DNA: TGTGCCAGCAGCCAAGTATATAAGGGACTAGCTGTCTTAGCCAAAAACATTCAGTACTTC.

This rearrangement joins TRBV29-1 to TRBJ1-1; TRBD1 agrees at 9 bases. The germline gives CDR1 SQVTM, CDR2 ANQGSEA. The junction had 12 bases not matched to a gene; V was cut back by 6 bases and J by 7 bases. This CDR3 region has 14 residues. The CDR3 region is CSVESGQGFVEAFF. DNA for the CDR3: TGCAGCGTCGAATCGGGACAGGGTTTTGTTGAAGCTTTCTTT.

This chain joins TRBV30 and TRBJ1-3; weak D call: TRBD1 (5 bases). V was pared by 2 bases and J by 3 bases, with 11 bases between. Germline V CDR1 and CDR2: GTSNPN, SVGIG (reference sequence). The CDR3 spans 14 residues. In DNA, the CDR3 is TGTGCCTGGAGTCGGGACTCCAGTGGAAACACCATATATTTT. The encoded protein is CAWSRDSSGNTIYF.

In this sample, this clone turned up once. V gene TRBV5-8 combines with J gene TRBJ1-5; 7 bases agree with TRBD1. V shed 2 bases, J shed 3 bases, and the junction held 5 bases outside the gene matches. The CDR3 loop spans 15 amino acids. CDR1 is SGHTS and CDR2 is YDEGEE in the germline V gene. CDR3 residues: CASSFRDSANQPQHF. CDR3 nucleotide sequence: TGTGCCAGCAGCTTCCGGGACAGTGCCAATCAGCCCCAGCATTTT. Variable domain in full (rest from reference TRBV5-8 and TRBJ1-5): EAGVTQSPTHLIKTRGQQATLRCSPISGHTSVYWYQQALGLGLQFLLWYDEGEERNRGNFPPRFSGRQFPNYSSELNVNALELEDSALYLCASSFRDSANQPQHFGDGTRLSIL.